The sequence of this T cell receptor (beta chain) was determined in a study of PD-L1 blockade in urothelial cancer (dated by TCRdb to 2016 to 2017). Regarding the study in general: Therapy was started in the mid-2010s for all patients, and atezolizumab 1,200 mg was administered intravenously every 3 weeks. Blood samples were analyzed 3 weeks after the start of treatment (second dose) and 6 weeks after the start of treatment. Whole exome sequencing and RNA sequencing of pretreatment tumors were performed alongside TCR sequencing in the same patients. About nine tenths of the roughly 29 patients were identified as males with urothelial cancer of bladder origin, and a prior smoking history was reported by 18 of 29 patients. Pretreatment tumor samples, along with matched peripheral blood serially collected before and after atezolizumab treatment, were subjected to TCR sequencing. An ECOG performance status of 0 or 1 was recorded for the patients, and 0 to 3 prior chemotherapy regimens had been received by the patients. Some 30 patients had pretreatment blood TCR-seq, about 25 had at least one posttreatment blood collection, and about 25 had tumor TCR-seq. A median of about 150,000 T cells and just over 80,000 unique TCRs was obtained from blood samples, and a median clonality of roughly 0.08 was observed. Progression-free survival longer than 6 months counted as durable clinical benefit, and TCR features were additionally tested against both progression-free and overall survival. Roughly 10 patients reached durable clinical benefit, while about 19 patients did not. The study, an exploratory multi-omic analysis, examined somatic, immune and clinical correlates of response to PD-L1 blockade with atezolizumab in urothelial cancer. Study-wide conclusions, independent of this receptor: Improved progression-free and overall survival was associated with having pretreatment peripheral blood TCR clonality below the median. Among patients with durable benefit, tumor-associated TCR clones showed greater expansion in peripheral blood 3 weeks after treatment started (n ≈ 21, p = 0.022). Because of the small sample size (n of about 29) and the many exploratory analyses performed, the results are intended to be regarded as hypothesis-generating.

Per the germline V gene, SGHRS is the CDR1 and YFSETQ is the CDR2. Trimming accounts for 4 bases at V and 5 bases at J, while the number of junction bases matched to no gene is 8. Its CDR3 holds 14 amino acids, cysteine through phenylalanine. The kept DNA is CDR3 alone, 42 bases in frame from the first base. What the time point label conveys for this sample: pretreatment peripheral blood. The cohort comprised fewer than 35 patients with locally advanced or metastatic urothelial carcinoma treated at Memorial Sloan Kettering on a trial protocol. Peripheral blood mononuclear cells were collected pretreatment and during treatment, with between 1 and 8 total time points obtained per patient. The Qiagen DNeasy Blood extraction kit was used to purify genomic DNA from total PBMCs and tumor samples. PBMCs were collected pretreatment and during treatment, and were isolated and stored as previously described.

Each PCR received spiked-in synthetic TCR analog templates so that absolute template abundance could be estimated from read counts. The immunoSEQ assay was used to amplify TCRbeta CDR3 regions from genomic DNA with bias-controlled V and J gene primers. Sequencing of rearranged TCRbeta segments was performed at approximately 20X coverage. The original pipeline was this. Clustering was used to correct sequencing errors, and CDR3s were annotated against IMGT so that V, D and J genes could be assigned. Only productive TCRbeta rearrangements were used in downstream analyses, excluding out-of-frame or stop-codon sequences. Clonality was computed as one minus Shannon entropy normalized by the log of the number of unique productive sequences. Fisher's exact test with Benjamini-Hochberg correction, using a cutoff of adjusted p below 0.01, was how clones that differed between time points or between blood and tumor were identified. TCRdb stores this immuneACCESS table with in-frame sequences only. Part of the clones is absent; in the studies checked, under half of the shortfall reflects unresolved V genes, and no reason is known for the rest. V and J calls and clone size are copied from that table; D and trimming were computed from the DNA. Recorded for this sample are roughly 49,000 clones; around 84% of them occurred a single time. Jointly, the top ten make up approximately 23% of the sample.

To note about this clone: Its target antigen remains unknown. Base qualities are missing; no much larger clone stands one base away.

The sequence was obtained from a man aged 60 to 75 with urothelial cancer. Recombination linked TRBV5-1 to TRBJ1-1, with 7 bases aligning to TRBD1. The specimen was PBMCs, collected around atezolizumab (anti-PD-L1) treatment. The encoded CDR3 is CASSVQGLGTEAFF. The DNA sequence is as follows: TGCGCCAGCAGCGTACAGGGGCTGGGGACTGAAGCTTTCTTT. The entire variable domain, with the stretches around the CDR3 drawn from the reference TRBV5-1 and TRBJ1-1 proteins, is KAGVTQTPRYLIKTRGQQVTLSCSPISGHRSVSWYQQTPGQGLQFLFEYFSETQRNKGNFPGRFSGRQFSNSRSEMNVSTLELGDSALYLCASSVQGLGTEAFFGQGTRLTVV.